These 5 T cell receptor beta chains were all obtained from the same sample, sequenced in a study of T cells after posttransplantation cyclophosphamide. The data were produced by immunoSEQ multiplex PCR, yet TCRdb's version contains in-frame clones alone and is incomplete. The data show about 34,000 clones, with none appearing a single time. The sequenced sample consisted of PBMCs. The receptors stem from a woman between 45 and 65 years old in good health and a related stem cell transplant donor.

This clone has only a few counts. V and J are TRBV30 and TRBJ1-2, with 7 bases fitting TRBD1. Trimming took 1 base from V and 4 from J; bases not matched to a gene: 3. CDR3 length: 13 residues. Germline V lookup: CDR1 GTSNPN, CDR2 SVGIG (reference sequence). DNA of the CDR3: TGTGCCTGGAGTGAGGACAGGTTCTATGGCTACACCTTC. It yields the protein CAWSEDRFYGYTF.

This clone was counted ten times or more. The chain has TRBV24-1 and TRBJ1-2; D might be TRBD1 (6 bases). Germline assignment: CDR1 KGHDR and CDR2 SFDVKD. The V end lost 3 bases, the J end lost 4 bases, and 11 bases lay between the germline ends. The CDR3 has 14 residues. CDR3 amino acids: CATSDRRGGYGYTF. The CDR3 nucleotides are TGTGCCACCAGTGATCGCCGAGGGGGCTATGGCTACACCTTC.

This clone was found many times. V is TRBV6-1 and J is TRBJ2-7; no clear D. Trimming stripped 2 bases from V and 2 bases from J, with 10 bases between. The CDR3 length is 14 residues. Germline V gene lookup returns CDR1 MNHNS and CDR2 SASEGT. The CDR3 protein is CASSEIGQTYEQYF. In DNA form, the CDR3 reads TGTGCCAGCAGTGAAATAGGGCAGACCTACGAGCAGTACTTC.

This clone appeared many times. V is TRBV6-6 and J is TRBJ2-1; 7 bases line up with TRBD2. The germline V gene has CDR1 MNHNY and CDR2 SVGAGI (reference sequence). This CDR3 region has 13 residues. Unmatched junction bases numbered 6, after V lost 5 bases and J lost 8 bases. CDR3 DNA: TGTGCCAGCAGTGAGACTAGCTGGCATGAGCAGTTCTTC. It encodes CASSETSWHEQFF.

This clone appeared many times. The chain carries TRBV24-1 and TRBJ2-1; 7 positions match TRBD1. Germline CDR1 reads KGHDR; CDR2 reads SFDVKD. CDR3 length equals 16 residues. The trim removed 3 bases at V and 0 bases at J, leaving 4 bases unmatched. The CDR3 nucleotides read TGTGCCACCAGTGATCACCGGGACAGCTCCTACAATGAGCAGTTCTTC. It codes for CATSDHRDSSYNEQFF.